This TCR beta chain was identified during a study of blood T cell repertoires in COVID-19. Study at large: T cells, B-cell-depleted T cells, or PBMCs provided the cDNA or gDNA that served as material.

The CDR3 sequence is 11 residues long. Trimming took 7 bases from V and 7 from J; bases not matched to a gene: 3. Per germline, CDR1 MNHEY and CDR2 SVGAGI. Seattle participants joined during active infection and were tracked over time. As originally analysed: Reference gene primer amplification gave nucleated cell count estimates. Measured with immunoSEQ multiplex PCR; TCRdb has only the in-frame clones, and not every one. That table is the source of V, J and clone size, and D and trimming were worked out from the DNA. The repertoire holds over 90,000 clones, around 81% seen once, with around 4.8% in the top ten.

The chain links TRBV6-5 to TRBJ1-1; 7 bases are a match to TRBD1. This receptor was identified in a man at least 80 years old with COVID-19, enrolled during active disease. Material: peripheral blood. The CDR3 DNA sequence: TGTGCCAGCAACAGGGGATATGAAGCTTTCTTT. This gives the protein CASNRGYEAFF.